The clone carrying this T cell receptor beta chain was found once. This specimen belongs to a study of memory CD4+ T cells and cytomegalovirus serostatus. Single viable CD3+CD4+CD8-CD45RO+ cells were sorted as the memory CD4+ T cells. Germline V gives CDR1 LNHDA, CDR2 SQIVND (reference sequence). J gave up 4 bases and V 10 bases, and 4 bases lay outside the gene matches. CDR3 length: 13 amino acids. Using immunoSEQ multiplex PCR, the repertoire was profiled, and TCRdb retains in-frame clones only, with some absent. The table shows 75,000 to 90,000 clones, with over 80% occurring only once. Sequencing was performed on memory CD4+ T cells from blood. The origin of this receptor is an adult in good health and CMV-seronegative. This chain uses TRBV19 with TRBJ1-6; 7 bases agree with TRBD1. The CDR3 loop is CATTDRYNSPLHF. The CDR3 DNA reads as TGTGCCACCACGGACAGGTATAATTCACCCCTCCACTTT.